Below are 15 T cell receptor beta chains sequenced from a single sample in a study of T cells after yellow fever vaccination (dated by TCRdb to between 2017 and 2020). What the treatment or condition label conveys for this sample: live attenuated yellow fever vaccine strain. The library came from 5' RACE. The sequencer was an Illumina HiSeq 2500. The raw public reads went through TCRdb reprocessing: fastp at Q25, MiXCR clone calling, in-frame beta chains kept. One record per CDR3 amino acid sequence lists the most common genes and DNA. The sample includes under 700,000 distinct CDR3 sequences, with roughly a sixth observed a single time. 15% to 20% of the sample comes from the top ten. Source: PBMCs, taken 5 to 6 days after the first yellow fever vaccination. Receptors were obtained from a man in his late teens or twenties who received the YFV17D yellow fever vaccine.

The V gene is TRBV5-1, the J gene TRBJ2-3; D remains ambiguous. Trimming cost V 0 bases and J 0 bases, with 11 bases left between them. The germline gives CDR1 SGHRS, CDR2 YFSETQ. This CDR3 contains 16 residues. In DNA, the CDR3 is TGCGCCAGCAGCTTGGCCGGGTCTACTAGCACAGATACGCAGTATTTT. This sequence encodes CASSLAGSTSTDTQYF.

With respect to this clonotype: At one end the junction does not follow the germline gene, possibly because of a read error. The gene calls are TRBV3-1 and TRBJ2-1, with 15 bases identical to TRBD2. CDR3 length equals 18 residues. The germline V gene encodes CDR1 LGHDT and CDR2 YNNKEL (reference sequence). CDR3 sequence (DNA): TGTTCCAGCAGCCAAAAAGGACTAGCGGGGGGGCCGGGCAATGAGCAGTTCTTC. Translated: CSSSQKGLAGGPGNEQFF.

CDR3 sequence: CASTLAGGTYNEQFF. The CDR3 bases are TGCGCCAGCACCCTAGCGGGGGGCACCTACAATGAGCAGTTCTTC. The chain combines TRBV10-2 with TRBJ2-1; 11 nucleotides match TRBD2. V shed 7 bases and J 2 bases; nucleotides not matched to a gene: 4. Germline V lookup: CDR1 WSHSY, CDR2 SAAADI. The CDR3 loop spans 15 amino acids.

In its sample, this clonotype was seen a few times. This chain connects TRBV9 to TRBJ2-7; the D gene is possibly TRBD2 (6 bases). Trimming left V 0 bases short and J 0 bases short, with 16 bases between. The CDR3 sequence is 17 residues long. The germline CDR1 and CDR2 sequences are SGDLS and YYNGEE. Here the CDR3 DNA reads TGTGCCAGCAGCGTAGCCGGGGAGGTTTCGAGCTCCTACGAGCAGTACGTC. It encodes CASSVAGEVSSSYEQYV.

This sequence joins TRBV4-3 and TRBJ1-3; D gene ambiguous. The CDR3 contains 15 residues. The germline gives CDR1 LGHNA, CDR2 YSLEER. Trimming shortened V by 0 bases and J by 0 bases, and 6 bases separated the two germline ends. The CDR3 sequence: CASSQEGDSGNTIYF. CDR3 DNA sequence: TGCGCCAGCAGCCAAGAGGGAGACTCTGGAAACACCATATATTTT.

This chain links TRBV4-2 with TRBJ2-7; 8 bases are shared with TRBD1. After removal of 3 bases from V and 2 bases from J, the junction contained 6 bases not matched to a gene. Per germline, CDR1 LGHNA and CDR2 YNFKEQ. This CDR3 has 15 amino acids. The CDR3: CASSQEGTGTYEQYF. CDR3 in DNA: TGTGCCAGCAGCCAGGAGGGGACAGGAACCTACGAGCAGTACTTC.

The V call is TRBV19, the J call TRBJ1-5, with 9 nucleotides matching TRBD1. J lost 11 bases, V lost 5 bases, and 1 base had no gene match. There are 11 residues in the CDR3. The germline V gene encodes CDR1 LNHDA and CDR2 SQIVND (reference sequence). CDR3 protein: CASSRQGAQHF. The CDR3 DNA reads TGTGCCAGTAGTCGACAGGGGGCCCAGCATTTT.

A few counts support this clonotype. This sequence joins TRBV4-1 and TRBJ1-4; D possibly corresponds to TRBD1 (5 bases). Germline V CDR1 and CDR2: MGHRA, YSYEKL. The V end was cut by 2 bases, the J end by 0 bases, with 16 bases between. The CDR3 sequence is 18 residues long. The CDR3 DNA is TGCGCCAGCAGCCAAATACGGGGGGTCACAACAACTAATGAAAAACTGTTTTTT. The encoded protein is CASSQIRGVTTTNEKLFF.

Many counts were recorded for this clonotype. The chain employs TRBV5-6 and TRBJ1-6, with D hard to call. Trimming took off 3 bases at V and 2 bases at J, with 9 bases between the two ends. Germline CDR1 and CDR2: SGHDT and YYEEEE. The CDR3 runs to 15 residues. This CDR3 is CASSWGTPYNSPLHF. Here the CDR3 DNA reads TGTGCCAGCAGCTGGGGAACCCCCTATAATTCACCCCTCCACTTT.

With regard to this clonotype: A much larger clone sits a single nucleotide away, making a read error possible. The J gene is TRBJ2-3, the V gene TRBV2; 12 bases match TRBD2. Germline V lookup: CDR1 SNHLY, CDR2 FYNNEI. The length of the CDR3 is 18 residues. The CDR3 nucleotides read TGTGCCTGCAGTCCCCCACTTCGACTAGCGGGGGCCCTAGGGACGCAGTATTTT. Translation gives CACSPPLRLAGALGTQYF.

The chain combines TRBV2 with TRBJ2-3; 7 nucleotides line up with TRBD1. CDR1 and CDR2 (germline): SNHLY, FYNNEI. The CDR3 consists of 17 residues. Trimming removed 6 bases from V and 2 bases from J; junction bases left unmatched: 14. The CDR3 reads CASSASSGQMYTDTQYF. CDR3 nucleotide sequence: TGTGCCAGCAGCGCAAGCTCGGGACAGATGTACACAGATACGCAGTATTTT.

This clonotype has just a few counts. J is TRBJ1-6 and V is TRBV12-3 or TRBV12-4; D is unresolved. Trimming stripped 7 bases from V and 7 bases from J, with 14 bases between. This CDR3 is built from 14 residues. CDR3 nucleotide sequence: TGTGCCAGCAACGGACCCGGGATAAATTCACCCCTCCACTTT. Its translation is CASNGPGINSPLHF.

Points on this clonotype: One end of the junction does not line up with germline, which may come from a read error. Here the CDR3 DNA reads TGTGCTAGCAGCTTCCGGGACAGACGTATACTGACCAAAAACATTCAGTACTTC. It codes for CASSFRDRRILTKNIQYF. The rearrangement links TRBV7-7 to TRBJ2-4, with 7 bases identical to TRBD1. Germline assignment: CDR1 SSHAT and CDR2 FNYEAQ (reference sequence). The CDR3 has 18 residues.

The V call is TRBV4-2, the J call TRBJ2-3; no clear D. Trimming cost V 0 bases and J 0 bases, with 13 bases left between them. The CDR3 consists of 17 residues. Germline V gives CDR1 LGHNA, CDR2 YNFKEQ. In nucleotides, the CDR3 is TGTGCCAGCAGCCAAGAAGACGGCGGCTCTAGCACAGATACGCAGTATTTT. This gives the protein CASSQEDGGSSTDTQYF.

The chain links TRBV11-2 to TRBJ2-7; 10 bases map to TRBD1. V trimming: 5 bases; J trimming: 2 bases; junction bases outside the gene matches: 6. The CDR3 contains 15 residues. The germline CDR1 and CDR2 sequences are SGHAT and FQNNGV. In DNA, the CDR3 is TGTGCCAGCAGCACCGGGACAGGGGACACCTACGAGCAGTACTTC. As protein: CASSTGTGDTYEQYF.